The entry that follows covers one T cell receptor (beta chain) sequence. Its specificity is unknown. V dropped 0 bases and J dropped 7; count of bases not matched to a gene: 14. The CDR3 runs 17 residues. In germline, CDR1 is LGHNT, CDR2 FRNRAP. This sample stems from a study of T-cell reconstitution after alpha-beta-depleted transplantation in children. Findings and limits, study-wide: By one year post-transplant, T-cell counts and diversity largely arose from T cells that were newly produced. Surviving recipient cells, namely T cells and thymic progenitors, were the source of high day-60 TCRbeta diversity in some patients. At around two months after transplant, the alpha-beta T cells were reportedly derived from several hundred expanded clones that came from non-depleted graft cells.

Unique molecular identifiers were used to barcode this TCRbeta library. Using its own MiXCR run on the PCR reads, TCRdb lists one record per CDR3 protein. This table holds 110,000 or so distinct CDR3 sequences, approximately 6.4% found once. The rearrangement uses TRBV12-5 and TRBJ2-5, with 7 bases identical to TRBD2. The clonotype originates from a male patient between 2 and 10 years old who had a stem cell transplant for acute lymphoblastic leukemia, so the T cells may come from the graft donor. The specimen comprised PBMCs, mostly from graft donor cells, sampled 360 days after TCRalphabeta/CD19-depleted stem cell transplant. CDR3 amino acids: CASGLVRSASGRGTQYF. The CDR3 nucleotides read TGTGCTAGTGGTTTGGTACGGTCGGCTAGCGGTAGGGGGACCCAGTACTTC. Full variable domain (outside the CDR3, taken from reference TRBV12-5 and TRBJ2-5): DARVTQTPRHKVTEMGQEVTMRCQPILGHNTVFWYRQTMMQGLELLAYFRNRAPLDDSGMPKDRFSAEMPDATLATLKIQPSEPRDSAVYFCASGLVRSASGRGTQYFGPGTRLLVL.